Sequencing of this T cell receptor (beta chain) was carried out in a study of cytomegalovirus exposure and HLA in healthy donors. The V gene's germline CDR1 is MNHNY and CDR2 SVGAGI (reference sequence). The germline V and J ends were trimmed by 6 bases and 1 base, with 5 bases remaining between them. The CDR3 has 12 residues. A multiplex PCR was run with 60 Vbeta primers and 13 Jbeta primers. Method: immunoSEQ multiplex PCR; TCRdb's copy keeps in-frame clones and lacks some. The data contain 150,000 to 190,000 clones, around 72% of them seen just once; the ten biggest clones take up over 1.2%. The rearrangement joins TRBV6-6 to TRBJ2-3; the D is unclear. The clonotype originates from a man in his late teens or twenties in good health and CMV-seronegative. The sequenced sample was PBMCs. In DNA, the CDR3 is TGTGCCAGCAGCCCCGGCACAGATACGCAGTATTTT. The encoded protein is CASSPGTDTQYF.